A selection of T cell receptor beta chains follows, all from one sample in a study of T cells in Graves' hyperthyroidism and ophthalmopathy. TCRdb itself ran the multiplex PCR reads through MiXCR, one entry per CDR3 protein. The sample has a few hundred thousand distinct CDR3 sequences, about a sixth seen once. Sequences were obtained from blood. These receptors were obtained from a woman younger than 30 with Graves' hyperthyroidism that later progressed to Graves' ophthalmopathy. The CDR3 runs from the conserved cysteine through the conserved F or W. Each record gives: D gene, clone size, J gene, V gene, CDR3 protein, CDR3 DNA. D genes are given only for firm matches. Not all rows give a size; the values are once, few, many and, for expanded clones, a class.

. | many | TRBJ2-7 | TRBV5-1 | CASSETGLLEQYF | TGCGCCAGCAGCGAGACAGGTTTGCTCGAGCAGTACTTC
. | many | TRBJ2-3 | TRBV20-1 | CSARGPGTDTQYF | TGCAGTGCTAGAGGACCGGGCACAGATACGCAGTATTTT
. | once | TRBJ2-1 | TRBV7-9 | CASGLARRMYNEQFF | TGTGCCAGCGGCCTAGCGCGACGGATGTACAATGAGCAGTTCTTC
TRBD2 | few | TRBJ2-3 | TRBV4-2 | CASSQDKGGLAGGPFTDTQYF | TGTGCCAGCAGCCAAGATAAAGGGGGACTAGCGGGAGGACCCTTCACAGATACGCAGTATTTT
. | many | TRBJ1-1 | TRBV30 | CAWSGGGWGTEAFF | TGTGCCTGGAGTGGCGGGGGTTGGGGCACTGAAGCTTTCTTT
TRBD1 | many | TRBJ1-1 | TRBV6-1 | CARALGGAGPEAFF | TGTGCCAGGGCATTAGGGGGCGCAGGGCCTGAAGCTTTCTTT
. | few | TRBJ1-1 | TRBV20-1 | CSARVAGTTEAFF | TGCAGTGCTAGAGTGGCAGGGACCACTGAAGCTTTCTTT
. | . | TRBJ2-7 | TRBV29-1 | CSARTGSQYEQYF | TGCAGCGCCCGAACAGGGAGTCAGTACGAGCAGTACTTC
. | many | TRBJ2-5 | TRBV20-1 | CSARDGTIQETQYF | TGCAGTGCTAGGGACGGGACGATTCAAGAGACCCAGTACTTC
. | few | TRBJ2-1 | TRBV6-2/TRBV6-3 | CASSYPNSGGFF | TGTGCCAGCAGCTACCCTAACTCCGGAGGGTTCTTC
. | . | TRBJ1-5 | TRBV6-1 | CASSEPGRRGSNQPQHF | TGCGCCAGCAGTGAGCCAGGACGGAGGGGGAGCAATCAGCCCCAGCATTTT
. | many | TRBJ2-7 | TRBV28 | CASSFLAGTYEQYF | TGTGCCAGCAGTTTTCTGGCGGGGACCTACGAGCAGTACTTC
TRBD1 | many | TRBJ2-7 | TRBV28 | CASRQGGVYEQYF | TGTGCCAGCAGACAGGGGGGAGTTTACGAGCAGTACTTC
. | many | TRBJ2-5 | TRBV11-2 | CASSLVGGDPQETQYF | TGTGCCAGCAGCTTAGTAGGAGGCGATCCCCAAGAGACCCAGTACTTC
. | many | TRBJ2-1 | TRBV18 | CASSPREQGEQFF | TGTGCCAGCTCACCCAGAGAGCAGGGTGAGCAGTTCTTC
. | . | TRBJ2-4 | TRBV19 | CASSIEVAGAKNIQYF | TGTGCCAGTAGTATCGAGGTCGCAGGGGCCAAAAACATTCAGTACTTC
. | . | TRBJ2-7 | TRBV2 | CASSVLVSEGEQYF | TGTGCCAGCAGTGTGTTGGTTAGCGAGGGCGAGCAGTACTTC
. | many | TRBJ1-6 | TRBV28 | CASSGDGGGTRSLHF | TGTGCCAGCAGCGGGGACGGGGGGGGGACACGATCCCTCCACTTT
TRBD1 | many | TRBJ2-7 | TRBV13 | CASSSGQGARHYEQYF | TGTGCCAGCAGCTCGGGACAGGGGGCGCGTCACTACGAGCAGTACTTC
. | many | TRBJ2-3 | TRBV3-1 | CASSQDMVTDTQYF | TGTGCCAGCAGCCAAGATATGGTTACAGATACGCAGTATTTT
. | many | TRBJ2-7 | TRBV29-1 | CSVREPIVYEQYF | TGCAGCGTTCGGGAGCCTATTGTGTACGAGCAGTACTTC
TRBD1 | many | TRBJ1-1 | TRBV12-3/TRBV12-4 | CASSDGGQGTTEAFF | TGTGCCAGCAGTGATGGGGGACAGGGGACCACTGAAGCTTTCTTT
. | few | TRBJ2-5 | TRBV7-2 | CASSSPYMNQETQYF | TGTGCCAGCAGCTCTCCCTATATGAACCAAGAGACCCAGTACTTC
. | few | TRBJ2-2 | TRBV15 | CATSPRGSATGELFF | TGTGCCACCAGCCCCCGGGGGTCGGCTACCGGGGAGCTGTTTTTT
. | many | TRBJ2-1 | TRBV20-1 | CSASTDGVYNEQFF | TGCAGTGCTAGTACAGACGGGGTATACAATGAGCAGTTCTTC
. | many | TRBJ1-4 | TRBV27 | CASSRGRREKLFF | TGTGCCAGCAGCCGGGGGAGAAGGGAAAAACTGTTTTTT
. | many | TRBJ2-7 | TRBV3-1 | CASSPRATNSYEQYF | TGTGCCAGCAGCCCCCGGGCCACCAACTCCTACGAGCAGTACTTC